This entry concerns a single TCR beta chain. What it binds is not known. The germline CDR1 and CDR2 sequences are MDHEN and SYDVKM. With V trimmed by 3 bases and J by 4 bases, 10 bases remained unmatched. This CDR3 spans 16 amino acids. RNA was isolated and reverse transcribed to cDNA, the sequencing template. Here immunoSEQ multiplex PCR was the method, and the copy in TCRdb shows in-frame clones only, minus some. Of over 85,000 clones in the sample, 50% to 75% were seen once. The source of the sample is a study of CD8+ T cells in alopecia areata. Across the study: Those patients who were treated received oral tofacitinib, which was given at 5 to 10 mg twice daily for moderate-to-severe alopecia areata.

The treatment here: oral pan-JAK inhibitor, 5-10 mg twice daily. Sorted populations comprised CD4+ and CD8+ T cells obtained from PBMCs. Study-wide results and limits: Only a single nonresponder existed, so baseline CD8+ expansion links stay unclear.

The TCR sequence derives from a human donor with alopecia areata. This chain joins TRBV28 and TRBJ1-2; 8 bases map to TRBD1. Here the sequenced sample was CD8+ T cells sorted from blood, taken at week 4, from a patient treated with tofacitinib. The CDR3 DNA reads TGTGCCAGCAGTTTCTTTGGGACAGGACCCCTCTATGGCTACACCTTC. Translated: CASSFFGTGPLYGYTF.